Listed here are 5 T cell receptor beta chains from one sample, sequenced in a study of cytomegalovirus exposure and HLA in healthy donors (dated by TCRdb to 2017 to 2019). Library method: the immunoSEQ multiplex PCR assay. A mixture of 60 forward primers for TCR Vbeta segments and 13 reverse primers for TCR Jbeta segments was used in the multiplex PCR. This immuneACCESS table, as held by TCRdb, lists in-frame sequences with V and J called but not all clones. Of the missing ones, under half trace to an unresolved V gene in checked studies; the others have no known cause. The sample table records about 160,000 clones; almost 80% of these occur just once. About 1.3% of the sample belongs to the ten largest clones. Specimen: PBMCs. Source of these receptors: a woman aged 45-60 years in good health and CMV-seronegative.

V usage is TRBV5-1 and J usage is TRBJ2-7; D perhaps matches TRBD1 (6 bases). V lost 6 bases and J 0 bases, leaving 10 bases between the germline ends. This CDR3 has 13 amino acids. Germline V CDR1 and CDR2: SGHRS, YFSETQ. This chain's CDR3 is CASTGTHSYEQYF. The DNA for the CDR3 is TGCGCCAGCACCGGGACACACTCCTACGAGCAGTACTTC. The full variable domain, rest sourced from reference TRBV5-1 and TRBJ2-7, is KAGVTQTPRYLIKTRGQQVTLSCSPISGHRSVSWYQQTPGQGLQFLFEYFSETQRNKGNFPGRFSGRQFSNSRSEMNVSTLELGDSALYLCASTGTHSYEQYFGPGTRLTVT.

J is TRBJ2-7 and V is TRBV28, with a possible D match to TRBD1 (5 bases). This CDR3 has 17 amino acids. Trimming pared 2 bases from V and 0 bases from J, leaving 17 bases between. Germline CDR1 MDHEN, CDR2 SYDVKM. The CDR3 nucleotides are TGTGCCAGCAGTTTAAATCTGCAGGGTGAAGGCTCCTACGAGCAGTACTTC. Amino acid sequence: CASSLNLQGEGSYEQYF.

V gene TRBV19 combines with J gene TRBJ1-2; possible D gene TRBD1, 5 bases. Trimming stripped 4 bases from V and 3 bases from J, with 18 bases between. This CDR3 spans 16 amino acids. The germline CDR1 and CDR2 sequences are LNHDA and SQIVND (reference sequence). The CDR3 region has the DNA TGTGCCAGTAGTAGGGGGGGAGATTGGGGCCACTATGGCTACACCTTC. Translating it yields CASSRGGDWGHYGYTF.

The chain is built from TRBV6-6 and TRBJ2-7, with 12 bases that match TRBD1. Germline CDR1 MNHNY, CDR2 SVGAGI (reference sequence). The CDR3 sequence is 15 residues long. The junction had 10 bases not matched to a gene; V was cut back by 8 bases and J by 5 bases. CDR3 region: CASVPRDRGLHEQYF. The CDR3 DNA reads as TGTGCCAGCGTACCCCGGGACAGGGGGCTACACGAGCAGTACTTC.

This chain links TRBV28 with TRBJ2-7, with 7 bases that match TRBD1. The V and J ends lost 6 bases and 3 bases, in that order; junction bases with no gene match: 20. There are 18 residues in the CDR3. CDR1 and CDR2 (germline): MDHEN, SYDVKM. CDR3 residues: CASSSDRNRVYGDYEQYF. In DNA form, the CDR3 reads TGTGCCAGCAGCTCGGACAGGAACCGTGTTTACGGGGACTACGAGCAGTACTTC.